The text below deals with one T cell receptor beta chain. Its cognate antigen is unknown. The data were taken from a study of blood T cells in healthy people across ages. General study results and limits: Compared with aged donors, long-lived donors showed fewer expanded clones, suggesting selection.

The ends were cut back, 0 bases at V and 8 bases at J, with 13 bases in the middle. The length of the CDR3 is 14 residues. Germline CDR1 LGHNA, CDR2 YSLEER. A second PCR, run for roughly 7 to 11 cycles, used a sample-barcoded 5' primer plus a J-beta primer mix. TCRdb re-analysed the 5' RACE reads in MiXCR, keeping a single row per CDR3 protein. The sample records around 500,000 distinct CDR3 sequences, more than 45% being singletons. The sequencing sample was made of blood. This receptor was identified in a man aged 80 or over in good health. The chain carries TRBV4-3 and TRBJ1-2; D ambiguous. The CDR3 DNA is TGCGCCAGCAGCCAAGATCTGGGAGCTTTGGGCTACACCTTC. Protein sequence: CASSQDLGALGYTF.